Listed below are T cell receptor beta chains from one sample, sequenced in a study of early T cells in non-severe SARS-CoV-2 infection. TCRdb reprocessed the 5' RACE reads via MiXCR and lists one record per CDR3 protein. The sample carries approximately 33,000 distinct CDR3 sequences, around 5% recorded once. The sequencing sample was made of whole blood. The receptors were sampled from an adult who was a healthcare worker with PCR-confirmed SARS-CoV-2 infection or an uninfected control (not recorded which). Both conserved end residues are part of each CDR3. The D gene is left open where the match is weak. Rows give clone size only sometimes, using once, few, many, or a class for an expanded clone.

d_gene	v_gene	j_gene	abundance	CDR3aa	CDR3nt
TRBD1	TRBV5-6	TRBJ2-7	.	CASSSSGTGAREQYF	TGTGCCAGCAGCTCTTCCGGGACAGGGGCAAGGGAGCAGTACTTC
.	TRBV28	TRBJ2-3	.	CASSPRPEDTQYF	TGTGCCAGCAGTCCGAGACCAGAAGATACGCAGTATTTT
TRBD1	TRBV12-3/TRBV12-4	TRBJ1-1	.	CASSSGGMNTEAFF	TGTGCCAGCAGTTCAGGGGGTATGAACACTGAAGCTTTCTTT
.	TRBV20-1	TRBJ2-3	many	CSAGTDTQYF	TGCAGTGCCGGCACAGATACGCAGTATTTT
.	TRBV11-2	TRBJ1-6	many	CASSLEPGSGPLHF	TGTGCCAGCAGCTTAGAGCCGGGGTCGGGACCCCTCCACTTT
.	TRBV19	TRBJ2-1	many	CASSALTDRNFYNEQFF	TGTGCCAGTAGTGCCTTGACCGACCGCAACTTCTACAATGAGCAGTTCTTC
TRBD1	TRBV24-1	TRBJ1-2	.	CATSETGTGGDGYTF	TGTGCCACCAGTGAAACCGGGACAGGGGGCGATGGCTACACCTTC
TRBD1	TRBV7-9	TRBJ1-1	many	CASSLGVPGQGRGTEAFF	TGTGCCAGCAGCTTAGGAGTCCCGGGACAGGGACGGGGCACTGAAGCTTTCTTT
TRBD1	TRBV6-5	TRBJ1-2	many	CASRGTGGFGMDGYTF	TGTGCCAGCAGGGGGACAGGGGGGTTTGGGATGGATGGCTACACCTTC
TRBD2	TRBV12-3/TRBV12-4	TRBJ2-5	.	CASSSSGLAGKETQYF	TGTGCCAGCAGTTCGTCGGGACTAGCGGGGAAAGAGACCCAGTACTTC
TRBD1	TRBV2	TRBJ2-1	few	CASKIQTGRVQFF	TGTGCCAGCAAAATCCAGACAGGGCGGGTGCAGTTCTTC
TRBD2	TRBV11-2	TRBJ2-1	many	CASSFGGRTDEQFF	TGTGCCAGCAGCTTCGGCGGGAGGACGGACGAGCAGTTCTTC
.	TRBV7-2	TRBJ1-4	many	CASSLATGFVEKLFF	TGTGCCAGCAGCTTAGCAACAGGGTTTGTTGAAAAACTGTTTTTT
.	TRBV7-3	TRBJ2-1	many	CASSLVGGTYNEQFF	TGTGCCAGCAGCTTAGTCGGGGGCACCTACAATGAGCAGTTCTTC
.	TRBV20-1	TRBJ2-1	many	CSAREDGAGSYNEQFF	TGCAGTGCTAGGGAAGACGGAGCGGGCTCCTACAATGAGCAGTTCTTC
.	TRBV7-3	TRBJ2-5	.	CASSLGRAETQYF	TGTGCCAGCAGCTTAGGCCGAGCAGAGACCCAGTACTTC
.	TRBV7-2	TRBJ2-5	.	CASSLATLFQETQYF	TGTGCCAGCAGCTTAGCAACGCTATTCCAAGAGACCCAGTACTTC
TRBD1	TRBV12-3/TRBV12-4	TRBJ2-7	.	CASSLGQGRYEQYF	TGTGCCAGCAGTTTGGGACAGGGTCGCTACGAGCAGTACTTC
.	TRBV10-3	TRBJ1-1	many	CASGGTPNTEAFF	TGTGCCTCCGGAGGGACACCGAACACTGAAGCTTTCTTT
TRBD1	TRBV27	TRBJ2-2	.	CASSPAGRGLTGELFF	TGTGCCAGCAGTCCGGCGGGCAGGGGGCTCACCGGGGAGCTGTTTTTT
TRBD1	TRBV6-6	TRBJ2-7	.	CASSRRDRAYEQYF	TGTGCCAGCAGTCGCCGGGACAGGGCGTACGAGCAGTACTTC
TRBD1	TRBV5-4	TRBJ2-1	.	CASSLGSQGEYNEQFF	TGTGCCAGCAGCTTGGGATCCCAGGGGGAGTACAATGAGCAGTTCTTC
TRBD1	TRBV6-5	TRBJ2-5	.	CASKTGQGLQETQYF	TGTGCCAGCAAAACGGGACAGGGATTACAAGAGACCCAGTACTTC
.	TRBV27	TRBJ2-7	many	CASSQLAGSYEQYF	TGTGCCAGCTCCCAGTTGGCGGGCTCCTACGAGCAGTACTTC
TRBD2	TRBV2	TRBJ2-7	.	CASRRSSGRDEQYF	TGTGCCAGCAGACGATCTAGCGGGAGGGACGAGCAGTACTTC
TRBD2	TRBV19	TRBJ2-7	many	CASSMTTSGSFYEQYF	TGTGCCAGTAGTATGACCACTAGCGGGAGCTTCTACGAGCAGTACTTC
TRBD2	TRBV29-1	TRBJ2-3	few	CSVTSGRVGDTQYF	TGCAGCGTCACTAGCGGGAGGGTTGGAGATACGCAGTATTTT
TRBD1	TRBV7-2	TRBJ1-1	.	CASSLALLRGATEAFF	TGTGCCAGCAGCTTAGCGCTTCTCAGGGGGGCCACTGAAGCTTTCTTT
TRBD2	TRBV7-3	TRBJ2-1	many	CASSSPGGGRSYNEQFF	TGTGCCAGCAGCTCCCCCGGGGGCGGGAGGTCCTACAATGAGCAGTTCTTC
.	TRBV12-3/TRBV12-4	TRBJ1-2	.	CASSFGGRYGYTF	TGTGCCAGCAGTTTCGGGGGCCGGTATGGCTACACCTTC
.	TRBV20-1	TRBJ2-1	many	CAYTWGVHSYNEQFF	TGCGCGTACACTTGGGGGGTCCACTCCTACAATGAGCAGTTCTTC
TRBD2	TRBV10-3	TRBJ2-1	many	CAIGGTSGYSSYNEQFF	TGTGCCATCGGCGGGACTAGCGGCTATAGCTCCTACAATGAGCAGTTCTTC
.	TRBV30	TRBJ2-6	few	CAWSDLSGANVLTF	TGTGCCTGGAGTGACCTTTCTGGGGCCAACGTCCTGACTTTC
TRBD2	TRBV9	TRBJ2-5	many	CASSVGTSQETQYF	TGTGCCAGCAGCGTCGGGACTAGCCAAGAGACCCAGTACTTC
.	TRBV7-2	TRBJ2-2	many	CASSFGWGTGELFF	TGTGCCAGCAGCTTCGGGTGGGGCACCGGGGAGCTGTTTTTT
.	TRBV9	TRBJ1-5	many	CASSVTKPQHF	TGTGCCAGCAGCGTCACTAAGCCCCAGCATTTT
TRBD1	TRBV5-1	TRBJ1-6	many	CASSQGDSYNSPLHF	TGCGCCAGCAGCCAAGGGGACAGCTATAATTCACCCCTCCACTTT
TRBD1	TRBV20-1	TRBJ2-4	many	CSASGTENIQYF	TGCAGTGCCTCCGGGACAGAAAACATTCAGTACTTC
.	TRBV7-3	TRBJ2-3	few	CASSFTGSRTDTQYF	TGTGCCAGCAGCTTTACCGGGTCCCGCACAGATACGCAGTATTTT
.	TRBV5-4	TRBJ1-4	few	CASSLFGATNEKLFF	TGTGCCAGCAGCTTGTTCGGGGCAACTAATGAAAAACTGTTTTTT
.	TRBV20-1	TRBJ1-4	many	CSATGDEKLFF	TGCAGTGCTACTGGGGATGAAAAACTGTTTTTT
.	TRBV28	TRBJ2-6	many	CASSHGGSGANVLTF	TGTGCCAGCAGCCACGGAGGGTCTGGGGCCAACGTCCTGACTTTC
.	TRBV10-3	TRBJ1-1	.	CAISEAPGMNTEAFF	TGTGCCATCAGTGAAGCTCCAGGGATGAACACTGAAGCTTTCTTT